The 27 T cell receptor beta chains given below trace back to one sample, sequenced in a study of post-analysis software for immune sequencing data. These receptors lack a known antigen. Whole-study findings and limits: Controls showed lower frequencies than patients for roughly five TRBV segments, and TRBV5-6, TRBV5-1 and TRBV20-1 were among these.

Sequencing libraries made from TCR beta cDNA carried unique molecular identifiers. MiXCR, run by TCRdb on the PCR reads, gives a single entry per CDR3 protein. The data hold about 460,000 distinct CDR3 sequences, with 45% observed a single time. The sample was blood. These TCRs come from a girl aged 5-17 years with multiple sclerosis.

Regarding this clonotype: One end of the junction fails to match germline, which may point to a read error. The genes are TRBV7-2 and TRBJ2-3; 7 bases align to TRBD2. CDR3 length equals 16 residues. The germline CDR1 and CDR2 sequences are SGHTA and FQGNSA. The CDR3 is CASSLQVGGNTDTRYF. The DNA for the CDR3 is TGTGCCAGCAGCTTACAGGTGGGGGGGAACACAGATACGCGGTATTTT. The entire variable domain, with the rest obtained from reference TRBV7-2 and TRBJ2-3, is as follows: GAGVSQSPSNKVTEKGKDVELRCDPISGHTALYWYRQSLGQGLEFLIYFQGNSAPDKSGLPSDRFSAERTGGSVSTLTIQRTQQEDSAVYLCASSLQVGGNTDTRYFGPGTRLTVL.

In regard to this clonotype: Compared with germline, one end of the junction differs, possibly owing to a read error. The V call is TRBV6-5, the J call TRBJ2-3, with 14 positions matching TRBD2. Germline V gene lookup returns CDR1 MNHEY and CDR2 SVGAGI. The CDR3 is 18 residues long. The CDR3 DNA reads TGTGCCAGTAGTTACTCGACTAGCGGGAGGGCTAGCACAGATACGCAGTATTTT. Its protein is CASSYSTSGRASTDTQYF.

This clonotype was seen a few times. The chain links TRBV27 to TRBJ2-7; TRBD1 matches at 9 bases. Germline V CDR1 and CDR2: MNHEY, SMNVEV (reference sequence). The CDR3 is 12 amino acids. V lost 8 bases to trimming and J lost 5 bases; unmatched junction nucleotides: 4. The CDR3 DNA is TGTGCCAGCGGGACAGGGCCCCACGAGCAGTACTTC. The encoded protein is CASGTGPHEQYF.

This clonotype has a handful of counts. J is TRBJ1-2 and V is TRBV6-5; TRBD1 matches 11 bases. Trimming cost V 4 bases and J 7 bases; bases outside gene matches: 8. The CDR3 loop spans 15 amino acids. The germline V gene has CDR1 MNHEY and CDR2 SVGAGI. The CDR3 DNA reads as TGTGCCAGCAGTTCCCCAGGACAGGGGGCGGGTGGCTACACCTTC. Its protein is CASSSPGQGAGGYTF.

The table lists this clonotype with a count of one. The genes are TRBV20-1 and TRBJ1-1, with D perhaps matching TRBD1 (5 bases). Germline V gene lookup returns CDR1 DFQATT and CDR2 SNEGSKA (reference sequence). V gave up 3 bases and J gave up 1 base, with 12 bases separating them. The CDR3 is 14 residues long. DNA of the CDR3: TGCAGTGCTAGTAGGTCCGGGGCGAACACTGAAGCTTTCTTT. Translating it yields CSASRSGANTEAFF.

About this clonotype itself: One end of the junction varies from germline; a read error may be responsible. The chain carries TRBV7-9 and TRBJ2-7; 7 bases align to TRBD1. The germline V gene encodes CDR1 SEHNR and CDR2 FQNEAQ (reference sequence). The CDR3 sequence is 13 residues long. CDR3 amino acids: CTSSVGQRYEQYF. The CDR3 bases are TGTACCAGCAGCGTGGGACAGCGCTACGAGCAGTACTTC. Combining the CDR3 with reference TRBV7-9 and TRBJ2-7 gives the whole variable domain DTGVSQNPRHKITKRGQNVTFRCDPISEHNRLYWYRQTLGQGPEFLTYFQNEAQLEKSRLLSDRFSAERPKGSFSTLEIQRTEQGDSAMYLCTSSVGQRYEQYFGPGTRLTVT.

Turning to this clonotype: The germline gene is not matched at one end of the junction; a read error may be the cause. The chain is built from TRBV5-1 and TRBJ2-2; tentatively, D is TRBD1 (6 bases). The CDR3 covers 15 residues. Per germline, CDR1 SGHRS and CDR2 YFSETQ. CDR3 coding DNA: TGCGCCAGCAAACTCGGGACATTCGAGACCGGGGAGCGGTTTTTT. Its translation is CASKLGTFETGERFF.

This clonotype was counted many times. This rearrangement joins TRBV5-1 to TRBJ2-1; TRBD1 might be the D (7 bases). The CDR3 has 14 residues. Germline V gives CDR1 SGHRS, CDR2 YFSETQ. V lost 3 bases, J lost 4 bases, and 11 bases lay in between. The DNA of the CDR3 is TGCGCCAGCAGCTCTCAGGGGGGTTACAATGAGCAGTTCTTC. It yields the protein CASSSQGGYNEQFF.

The V call is TRBV20-1, the J call TRBJ2-7; D gene unclear. Germline CDR1 is DFQATT and CDR2 is SNEGSKA (reference sequence). The CDR3 length is 12 residues. Trimming shortened V by 3 bases and J by 2 bases, and 8 bases separated the two germline ends. In DNA, the CDR3 is TGCAGTGCTAGGGGGAACGCCTACGAGCAGTACTTC. Protein product: CSARGNAYEQYF.

The genes are TRBV30 and TRBJ2-1; 12 nucleotides agree with TRBD2. There are 13 residues in the CDR3. V was pared by 7 bases and J by 7 bases, with 5 bases of the junction left unmatched. Germline assignment: CDR1 GTSNPN and CDR2 SVGIG (reference sequence). CDR3 protein: CASATSGSNEQFF. Here the CDR3 DNA reads TGTGCCTCCGCGACTAGCGGGAGTAATGAGCAGTTCTTC.

The rearrangement joins TRBV11-2 to TRBJ2-3; D might be TRBD2 (5 bases). CDR3 length: 15 residues. The V and J ends lost 3 bases and 2 bases respectively, with 12 bases between them. Germline CDR1 and CDR2: SGHAT and FQNNGV. This CDR3 reads CASSFTEGPTDTQYF. CDR3 DNA sequence: TGTGCCAGCAGCTTCACCGAGGGCCCCACAGATACGCAGTATTTT.

The sample holds a few counts of this clonotype. The V gene is TRBV29-1, the J gene TRBJ2-1; TRBD1 agrees at 9 bases. The ends lost 4 bases at V and 4 bases at J; junction bases unmatched: 8. The CDR3 has 15 residues. The germline CDR1 and CDR2 sequences are SQVTM and ANQGSEA. CDR3 sequence: CSVVPDRGQYNEQFF. The CDR3 region has the DNA TGCAGCGTTGTTCCGGACAGGGGCCAATACAATGAGCAGTTCTTC.

The rearrangement joins TRBV6-6 to TRBJ2-5; 16 nucleotides line up with TRBD2. The V gene's germline CDR1 is MNHNY and CDR2 SVGAGI (reference sequence). V dropped 6 bases and J dropped 13; count of bases not matched to a gene: 8. There are 14 residues in the CDR3. The CDR3 region is CASSSGTSGRVPYF. The CDR3, as DNA: TGTGCCAGCAGCTCCGGGACTAGCGGGAGGGTTCCGTACTTC.

J is TRBJ2-5 and V is TRBV9, with D perhaps TRBD1 (6 bases). The DNA end is more similar to TRBJ2-7, so the J call may be wrong. The CDR3 loop spans 14 amino acids. Germline CDR1 is SGDLS and CDR2 is YYNGEE. Here the CDR3 reads CASSVEQGSSEQYF. DNA for the CDR3: TGTGCCAGCAGCGTAGAACAGGGTAGCTCCGAGCAGTACTTC.

The chain links TRBV2 to TRBJ2-7; TRBD1 might be the D (5 bases). Trimming pared 5 bases from V and 3 bases from J, leaving 11 bases between. Germline CDR1 and CDR2: SNHLY and FYNNEI. The CDR3 is 13 amino acids. The DNA of the CDR3 is TGTGCCAGCAGTACGGACACAATCTACGAGCAGTACTTC. This codes for CASSTDTIYEQYF.

A word on this clonotype: The junction departs from germline at one end; a sequencing error may be responsible. This chain joins TRBV11-2 and TRBJ1-6; no clear D. This CDR3 comprises 14 residues. CDR1 and CDR2 from the germline V gene are SGHAT and FQNNGV. This chain's CDR3 is CAGSLVGSNSPLHF. The CDR3 DNA reads TGTGCCGGCAGCTTAGTAGGCAGTAATTCACCCCTCCACTTT.

The J gene is TRBJ2-1, the V gene TRBV9; D gene unclear. Germline V gene sequence: CDR1 SGDLS, CDR2 YYNGEE. V was shortened by 0 bases and J by 0 bases, with 13 bases between the two germline ends. The CDR3 extends over 17 amino acids. CDR3 protein: CASSVADDKNSYNEQFF. CDR3 nucleotide sequence: TGTGCCAGCAGCGTAGCTGACGACAAAAACTCCTACAATGAGCAGTTCTTC.

The chain couples TRBV28 to TRBJ1-6; no definite D call. Trimming left V 2 bases short and J 7 bases short, with 21 bases between. CDR1 and CDR2 (germline): MDHEN, SYDVKM. The CDR3 sequence is 18 residues long. CDR3 nucleotides: TGTGCCAGCAGTTTACCCATTGGTTCCAGGTCTAAGAATTCACCCCTCCACTTT. Encoded protein: CASSLPIGSRSKNSPLHF.

In its sample, this clonotype was seen once. The chain employs TRBV12-3 or TRBV12-4 and TRBJ1-2; D perhaps matches TRBD1 (5 bases). The ends were cut back, 2 bases at V and 7 bases at J, with 8 bases in the middle. The CDR3 contains 12 residues. This CDR3 reads CASSLPGRGYTF. DNA of the CDR3: TGTGCCAGCAGTTTACCGGGACGTGGCTACACCTTC.

The rearrangement links TRBV5-1 to TRBJ2-2; a weak D match, TRBD2 (6 bases). Between the trimmed V and J ends, which lost 4 bases and 4 bases, there was a span of 14 bases. This CDR3 has 15 amino acids. The germline V gene has CDR1 SGHRS and CDR2 YFSETQ. The CDR3 DNA follows: TGCGCCAGCAGCACCCTCCGGGAGACCACCGGGGAGCTGTTTTTT. Amino acids: CASSTLRETTGELFF.

Note on this clonotype: Mismatch with germline at one junction end may stem from a read error. The gene calls are TRBV20-1 and TRBJ2-5; D possibly corresponds to TRBD1 (6 bases). This CDR3 is built from 16 residues. The germline V gene encodes CDR1 DFQATT and CDR2 SNEGSKA (reference sequence). The CDR3 loop reads CSARELPGTQGETQYF. For the CDR3, the DNA is TGCAGTGCTCGAGAACTGCCCGGGACGCAGGGGGAGACCCAGTACTTC.

The chain combines TRBV4-3 with TRBJ2-1; D uncertain. Looked up from germline, CDR1 is LGHNA and CDR2 is YSLEER. This CDR3 has 15 amino acids. V lost 0 bases to trimming and J lost 0 bases, with 6 bases between them. For the CDR3, the DNA is TGCGCCAGCAGCCAAGACTTACCCTCCTACAATGAGCAGTTCTTC. Protein sequence: CASSQDLPSYNEQFF.

V gene TRBV2 combines with J gene TRBJ2-1, with unresolved D. CDR1 and CDR2 (germline): SNHLY, FYNNEI. The ends were cut back, 8 bases at V and 0 bases at J, with 8 bases in the middle. The CDR3 is 13 residues long. The chain's CDR3 is CASCVSSYNEQFF. Written as DNA, the CDR3 is TGTGCCAGCTGCGTAAGCTCCTACAATGAGCAGTTCTTC.

The V and J genes are TRBV7-9 and TRBJ2-1; no clear D. Per the germline V gene, CDR1 is SEHNR and CDR2 is FQNEAQ (reference sequence). This CDR3 has 16 residues. Trimming stripped 5 bases from V and 7 bases from J, with 21 bases between. The CDR3 DNA reads as TGTGCCAGCAGCGCCGCGGCCGCAGAGATGGGTAATGAGCAGTTCTTC. It specifies CASSAAAAEMGNEQFF. Supplemented by reference TRBV7-9 and TRBJ2-1, the full variable domain reads DTGVSQNPRHKITKRGQNVTFRCDPISEHNRLYWYRQTLGQGPEFLTYFQNEAQLEKSRLLSDRFSAERPKGSFSTLEIQRTEQGDSAMYLCASSAAAAEMGNEQFFGPGTRLTVL.

This clonotype was picked up a small number of times. The genes are TRBV5-4 and TRBJ2-3; weak D call: TRBD1 (7 bases). The CDR3 loop spans 14 amino acids. V lost 5 bases and J 2 bases, leaving 12 bases between the germline ends. Germline CDR1 is SGHNT and CDR2 is YYREEE (reference sequence). The CDR3 DNA follows: TGTGCCAGCAGGGAGGGACAGACCACAGATACGCAGTATTTT. Amino acid sequence: CASREGQTTDTQYF.

This sequence joins TRBV6-1 and TRBJ2-3; no reliable D call. The CDR3 runs 15 residues. CDR1 MNHNS and CDR2 SASEGT come from the germline V gene. The V end lost 1 base, the J end lost 3 bases, and 11 bases lay between the germline ends. The DNA of the CDR3 is TGTGCCAGCAGTGAAGGACGGTACGGTACAGATACGCAGTATTTT. It translates to CASSEGRYGTDTQYF.

The rearrangement links TRBV7-9 to TRBJ2-3; D is perhaps TRBD1 (6 bases). The CDR3 consists of 15 residues. V lost 4 bases and J 2 bases, leaving 13 bases between the germline ends. Germline CDR1 reads SEHNR; CDR2 reads FQNEAQ (reference sequence). CDR3 protein: CASSSRDKITDTQYF. The CDR3 DNA follows: TGTGCCAGCAGCTCCCGGGACAAGATCACAGATACGCAGTATTTT.